This TCR beta chain was retrieved from a study of blood T cell repertoires in COVID-19. The study recruited people aged 18 to 89 years across about two dozen US areas. Cohort assignment relied on participant-reported clinical history. Concerning this clone itself: One junction end does not reproduce the germline sequence, and a read error may be involved.

CDR1 is LNHDA and CDR2 is SQIVND in the germline V gene (reference sequence). This CDR3 region has 13 residues. Authors' data handling: Amplification from reference gene primers served as the basis for estimated nucleated cell counts. TCRdb keeps only in-frame clones here, not all; method: immunoSEQ multiplex PCR. For V, J and clone size, that table is used; D and trimming come from the DNA. The top ten clones hold over 3% of a sample with approximately 240,000 clones, roughly nine tenths of them seen once. Sequenced material: PBMCs or T cells enriched from blood (not recorded which). The gene calls are TRBV19 and TRBJ1-3, with no clear D. The sequence came from a woman under 30 in a cohort exposed to, infected with or recovered from COVID-19 (not recorded which). CDR3 nucleotide sequence: TGTGTCAGTAGTAGCGAAAAGGGAAACACCATATATTTT. Translation: CVSSSEKGNTIYF.